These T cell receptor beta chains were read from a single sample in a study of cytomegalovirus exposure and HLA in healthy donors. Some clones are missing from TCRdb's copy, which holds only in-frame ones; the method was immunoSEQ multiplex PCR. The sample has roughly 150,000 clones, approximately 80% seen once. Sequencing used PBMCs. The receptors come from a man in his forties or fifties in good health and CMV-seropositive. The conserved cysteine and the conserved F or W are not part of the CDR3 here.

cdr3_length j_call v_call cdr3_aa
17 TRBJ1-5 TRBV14 ASSQDLKGTNSSNQPQH
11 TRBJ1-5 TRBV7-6 ASSLGGGQPQH
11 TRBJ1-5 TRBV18 ASSPGSEQPQH
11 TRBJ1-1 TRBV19 ASSIRGATEAF
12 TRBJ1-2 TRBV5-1 ASSFAGDRHGYT
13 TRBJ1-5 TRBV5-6 ASSRGQPVNQPQH
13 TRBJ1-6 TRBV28 ASSLMQGTHSPLH
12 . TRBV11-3 ASSLGDSSYEQY
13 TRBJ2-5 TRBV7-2 ASSGRGSFQETQY
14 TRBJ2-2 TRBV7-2 ASSSSGGPNTGELF
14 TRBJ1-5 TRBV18 ASSPRSRAANQPQH
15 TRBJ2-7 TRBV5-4 ASSLGGGGVGVYEQY
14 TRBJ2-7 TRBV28 ASSSAGLESSYEQY
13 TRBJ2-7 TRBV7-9 ASTSGDRGTHEQY
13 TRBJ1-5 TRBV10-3 AISETGVLGQPQH
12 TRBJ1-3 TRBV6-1 ASKEGWSGNTIY
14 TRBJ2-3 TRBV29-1 SVEDRPGGHTDTQY
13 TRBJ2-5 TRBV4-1 ASSQDGQGVKTQY
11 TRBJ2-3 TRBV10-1 ASSESIRDTQY
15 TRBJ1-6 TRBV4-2 ASSQAPRGTGNSPLH
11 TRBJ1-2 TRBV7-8 ASSLGQGNGYT
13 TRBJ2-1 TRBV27 ASSTSSGGYNEQF
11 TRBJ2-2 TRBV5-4 ASSKGTTGELF
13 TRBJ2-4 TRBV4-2 ASSQAGDRVNIQY
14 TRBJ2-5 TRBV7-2 ASSLRNGAYQETQY
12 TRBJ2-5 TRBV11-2 ASGTLGRQETQY
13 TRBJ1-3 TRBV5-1 ASSFGQGPGNTIY
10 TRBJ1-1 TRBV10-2 ASSVDRGQAF
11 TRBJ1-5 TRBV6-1 ASSVGTNQPQH
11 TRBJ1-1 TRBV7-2 ASSLNRVPEAF
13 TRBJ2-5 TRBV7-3 ASSLTGDRGQTQY
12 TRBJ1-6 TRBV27 ASSFPGNNSPLH
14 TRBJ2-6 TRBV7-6 ASSLNTFSGANVLT
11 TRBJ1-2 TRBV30 AWNRARIYGYT
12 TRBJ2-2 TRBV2 ASRGQRITGELF
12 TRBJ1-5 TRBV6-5 ASSSGGRNQPQH
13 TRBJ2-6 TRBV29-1 SVRRGGSGANVLT
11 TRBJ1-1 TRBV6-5 ASSSDIYTEAF
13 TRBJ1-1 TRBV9 ASSVAPTGNTEAF
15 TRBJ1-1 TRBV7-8 ASSTRTGASRVQKAF
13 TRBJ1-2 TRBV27 ASSLGPTGIYGYT
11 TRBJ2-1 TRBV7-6 ASSPVRVSEQF
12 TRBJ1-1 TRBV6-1 ASRDRSQNTEAF
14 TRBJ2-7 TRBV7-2 ASSLAGPQHRYEQY
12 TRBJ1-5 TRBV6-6 ASSYPEWNQPQH
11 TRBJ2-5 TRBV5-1 ASSLGGPPVQY
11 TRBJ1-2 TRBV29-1 SVPTGVQRGYT